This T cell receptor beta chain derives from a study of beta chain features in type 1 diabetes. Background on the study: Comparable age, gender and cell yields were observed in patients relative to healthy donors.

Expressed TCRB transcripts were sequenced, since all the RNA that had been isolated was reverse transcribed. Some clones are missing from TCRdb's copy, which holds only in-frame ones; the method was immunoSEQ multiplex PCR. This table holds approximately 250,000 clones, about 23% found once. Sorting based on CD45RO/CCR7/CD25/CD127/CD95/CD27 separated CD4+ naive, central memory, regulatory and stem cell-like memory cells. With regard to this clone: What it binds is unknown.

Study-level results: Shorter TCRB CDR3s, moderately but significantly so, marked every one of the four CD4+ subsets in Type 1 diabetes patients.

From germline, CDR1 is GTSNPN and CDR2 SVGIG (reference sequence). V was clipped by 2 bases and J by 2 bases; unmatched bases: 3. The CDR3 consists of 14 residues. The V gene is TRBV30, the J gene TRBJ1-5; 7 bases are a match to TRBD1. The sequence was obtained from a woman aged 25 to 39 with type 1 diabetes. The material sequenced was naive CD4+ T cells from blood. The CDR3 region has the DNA TGTGCCTGGAGTAGACAGGGCGGCAATCAGCCCCAGCATTTT. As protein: CAWSRQGGNQPQHF.